This T cell receptor (beta chain) was identified in a study of metastatic and nonmetastatic thyroid tumors. TCRdb re-called the PCR reads via MiXCR. The sample yields 35,000 to 45,000 clones, 9% to 14% seen once. This clone was seen repeatedly, ten times or more. Thyroid surgery had not been preceded by any treatment in any patient. The CDR3 totals 14 residues. Germline loops: CDR1 LNHDA, CDR2 SQIVND (reference sequence). Trimming pared 3 bases from V and 1 base from J, leaving 10 bases between. The sample consisted of blood. The V gene is TRBV19, the J gene TRBJ2-7; tentative D call: TRBD2 (5 bases). The receptor was isolated from a male donor with papillary thyroid cancer or a benign thyroid nodule (not recorded which). Some clones in this sample may be carry-over from other donors' samples. The CDR3 region is CASSIGGGSYEQYF. The CDR3 bases are TGTGCCAGTAGTATCGGCGGCGGGTCCTACGAGCAGTACTTC.